This T cell receptor beta chain was sequenced for a study of blood T cell repertoires in COVID-19. Background on the study: Acute-phase and convalescent COVID-19 samples originated in the United States, Italy and Spain.

This CDR3 comprises 17 residues. The germline V and J ends were trimmed by 0 bases and 0 bases, with 9 bases remaining between them. CDR1 is LGHNA and CDR2 is YNFKEQ in the germline V gene. Measured with immunoSEQ multiplex PCR; TCRdb has only the in-frame clones, and not every one. The sample has under 350,000 clones, roughly 90% seen once; the top ten hold about 4.2%. The V gene is TRBV4-2, the J gene TRBJ2-6; D is possibly TRBD1 (5 bases). The sequenced material came from peripheral blood. This TCR derives from a man aged 35 to 55 with acute or convalescent COVID-19. As DNA, the CDR3 is TGTGCCAGCAGCCAAGATGGGGCCGGCTCTGGGGCCAACGTCCTGACTTTC. Residues: CASSQDGAGSGANVLTF.